This entry describes one TCR beta chain. The antigen is undetermined. Specified treatment: 15 to 20 received Ad26.COV2.S at low or high dose, single or two shots; several received placebo; per-sample allocation not given. The study sampled participants on day 63 after the first vaccine or placebo injection. Its platform was an Ad26 vector, and its expressed antigen was Wuhan-strain SARS-CoV-2 spike. Using immunoSEQ multiplex PCR, the repertoire was profiled, and TCRdb retains in-frame clones only, with some absent. Of fewer than 500,000 clones in the sample, roughly 89% were seen once. This specimen comes from a study of Ad26.COV2.S vaccination and SARS-CoV-2 variants. General observations from the study: Recipients of vaccine and of placebo showed similar breadth of their non-spike TCR repertoires. Reportedly, spike-specific CD8+ and CD4+ T cell responses achieved substantial breadth once vaccination had taken place.

The ends were cut back, 0 bases at V and 12 bases at J, with 12 bases in the middle. Germline lookup yields CDR1 MNHNY and CDR2 SVGAGI (reference sequence). The CDR3 spans 13 residues. This receptor was identified in a person aged 18-60 years who received the Ad26.COV2.S COVID-19 vaccine or a placebo. The rearrangement uses TRBV6-6 and TRBJ2-1; the D is unclear. The sequences come from peripheral blood, collected in a trial of Ad26.COV2.S vaccine versus placebo. CDR3 sequence: CASSYSRAMRQFF. CDR3 sequence (DNA): TGTGCCAGCAGTTACTCAAGGGCCATGAGGCAGTTCTTC.